The 17 T cell receptor beta chains given below trace back to one sample, sequenced in a study of cytomegalovirus exposure and HLA in healthy donors. It was with 60 Vbeta and 13 Jbeta primers that the PCR ran. Assay used: immunoSEQ multiplex PCR; TCRdb lists only in-frame clones, some missing. Among more than 110,000 clones listed, roughly 76% were seen once. Sequences were obtained from PBMCs. These receptors all come from a human donor in good health.

The chain carries TRBV6-1 and TRBJ2-3; maybe TRBD1 (6 bases). CDR3 size: 14 residues. With 2 bases removed from V and 6 bases from J, the gap between germline ends came to 12 bases. The germline CDR1 and CDR2 sequences are MNHNS and SASEGT. In DNA form, the CDR3 reads TGTGCCAGCAGTGAACCCAGGGGTGGGGATACGCAGTATTTT. Its protein product is CASSEPRGGDTQYF.

The chain has TRBV6-1 and TRBJ1-3; D is possibly TRBD1 (6 bases). V was trimmed by 5 bases and J by 2 bases, leaving 10 bases between them. CDR1 is MNHNS and CDR2 is SASEGT in the germline V gene. There are 14 residues in the CDR3. Here the CDR3 DNA reads TGTGCCAGCAGTCGAGGGGGTACTGGAAACACCATATATTTT. It is translated as CASSRGGTGNTIYF.

The gene calls are TRBV5-6 and TRBJ2-7; D possibly corresponds to TRBD1 (6 bases). CDR3 length: 14 amino acids. V gave up 2 bases and J gave up 6 bases, with 15 bases separating them. Germline lookup yields CDR1 SGHDT and CDR2 YYEEEE. CDR3: CASSFGTGSREQYF. CDR3 DNA: TGTGCCAGCAGCTTCGGAACAGGGTCTCGCGAGCAGTACTTC.

This sequence joins TRBV19 and TRBJ1-5; D possibly corresponds to TRBD1 (6 bases). The V gene lost 8 bases and the J gene lost 7 bases, with 15 bases spanning the gap. This CDR3 has 13 residues. CDR1 is LNHDA, CDR2 SQIVND, per germline (reference sequence). The CDR3 region has the DNA TGTGCCAGTTGTCGACAGGTAGGCCAGCCCCAGCATTTT. This sequence encodes CASCRQVGQPQHF.

As DNA, the CDR3 is TGTGCCAGCAGCTTATGGCGGGAGCCACCCCGAGATGAGCAGTTCTTC. It yields the protein CASSLWREPPRDEQFF. This chain uses TRBV7-8 with TRBJ2-1; 7 bases are a match to TRBD2. Germline CDR1 SGHVS, CDR2 FQNEAQ. With V trimmed by 2 bases and J by 8 bases, 12 bases remained unmatched. The CDR3 spans 16 residues.

The chain couples TRBV28 to TRBJ2-7; 8 bases fit TRBD1. V lost 4 bases to trimming and J lost 5 bases; unmatched junction nucleotides: 13. The germline V gene encodes CDR1 MDHEN and CDR2 SYDVKM. This CDR3 comprises 16 residues. CDR3 residues: CASSWPPLTGDHEQYF. The CDR3 nucleotides are TGTGCCAGCAGTTGGCCCCCTCTGACAGGGGACCACGAGCAGTACTTC. The full variable domain, in which reference TRBV28 and TRBJ2-7 provide the parts outside the CDR3, is DVKVTQSSRYLVKRTGEKVFLECVQDMDHENMFWYRQDPGLGLRLIYFSYDVKMKEKGDIPEGYSVSREKKERFSLILESASTNQTSMYLCASSWPPLTGDHEQYFGPGTRLTVT.

This clone came up a few times. The rearrangement joins TRBV5-6 to TRBJ1-2; no clear D gene. The V end lost 0 bases, the J end lost 8 bases, and 14 bases lay between the germline ends. Germline V CDR1 and CDR2: SGHDT, YYEEEE. CDR3 length equals 14 residues. CDR3 coding DNA: TGTGCCAGCAGCTTGGCCACCGGGGTTAGAGGCTACACCTTC. Translation: CASSLATGVRGYTF.

This sequence joins TRBV11-3 and TRBJ1-2; 7 nucleotides align to TRBD1. The J segment lost 3 bases and the V segment lost 5 bases, leaving 6 bases of the junction unmatched. The CDR3 is made up of 14 amino acids. Germline-derived CDR1 and CDR2 are SGHNT and YENEEA. For the CDR3, the DNA is TGTGCCAGCAGCCACAGGGACAGAGACTATGGCTACACCTTC. Amino acids: CASSHRDRDYGYTF.

The genes are TRBV7-3 and TRBJ2-7; no clear D gene. Germline CDR1 is SGHTA and CDR2 is FQGTGA. This CDR3 has 14 amino acids. Between the trimmed V and J ends, which lost 1 base and 4 bases, there was a span of 11 bases. The CDR3 reads CASSLRQNRYEQYF. CDR3 sequence (DNA): TGTGCCAGCAGCTTAAGGCAGAATCGATACGAGCAGTACTTC.

The chain combines TRBV30 with TRBJ1-1; 8 nucleotides align to TRBD1. The J segment lost 4 bases and the V segment lost 3 bases, leaving 4 bases of the junction unmatched. This CDR3 has 13 amino acids. Germline CDR1 is GTSNPN and CDR2 is SVGIG (reference sequence). Here the CDR3 reads CAWRGTGLTEAFF. CDR3 nucleotides: TGTGCCTGGAGGGGGACAGGCCTCACTGAAGCTTTCTTT.

The chain couples TRBV30 to TRBJ1-2; 9 bases align to TRBD1. The CDR3 length is 13 residues. CDR1 is GTSNPN and CDR2 is SVGIG in the germline V gene (reference sequence). J gave up 7 bases and V 3 bases, and 6 bases lay outside the gene matches. Here the CDR3 DNA reads TGTGCCTGGAGCAAGACAGGGGGAAGTGGCTACACCTTC. It translates to CAWSKTGGSGYTF. The whole variable domain, remainder taken from reference TRBV30 and TRBJ1-2, is SQTIHQWPATLVQPVGSPLSLECTVEGTSNPNLYWYRQAAGRGLQLLFYSVGIGQISSEVPQNLSASRPQDRQFILSSKKLLLSDSGFYLCAWSKTGGSGYTFGSGTRLTVV.

This clone turned up a few times. The DNA for the CDR3 is TGTGCCAGCAGCACAGCCAAGCGGGCCACCGGGGAGCTGTTTTTT. This encodes CASSTAKRATGELFF. This chain connects TRBV7-9 to TRBJ2-2; a possible D gene is TRBD2 (6 bases). V was clipped by 5 bases and J by 4 bases, with 14 bases between them. Germline CDR1 SEHNR, CDR2 FQNEAQ (reference sequence). The CDR3 is 15 residues long.

Only one count was recorded for this clone. The genes are TRBV27 and TRBJ2-6, with 8 bases fitting TRBD1. Unmatched junction bases numbered 4, after V lost 6 bases and J lost 0 bases. The CDR3 spans 16 residues. Germline CDR1 MNHEY, CDR2 SMNVEV (reference sequence). The CDR3 spells CASSRDRISGANVLTF. The DNA of the CDR3 is TGTGCCAGCAGCAGGGACAGGATCTCTGGGGCCAACGTCCTGACTTTC.

The J gene is TRBJ2-1, the V gene TRBV7-9; unclear D gene. CDR3 length: 11 residues. Germline-derived CDR1 and CDR2 are SEHNR and FQNEAQ (reference sequence). V was pared by 5 bases and J by 4 bases, with 3 bases between. CDR3 protein: CASSRYNEQFF. CDR3 DNA: TGTGCCAGCAGCCGTTACAATGAGCAGTTCTTC. The entire variable domain, with the rest obtained from reference TRBV7-9 and TRBJ2-1, is as follows: DTGVSQNPRHKITKRGQNVTFRCDPISEHNRLYWYRQTLGQGPEFLTYFQNEAQLEKSRLLSDRFSAERPKGSFSTLEIQRTEQGDSAMYLCASSRYNEQFFGPGTRLTVL.

CDR3 nucleotide sequence: TGTGCCAGTAGTAGGGACAGGACGAACACTGAAGCTTTCTTT. This codes for CASSRDRTNTEAFF. V gene TRBV19 combines with J gene TRBJ1-1, with TRBD1 matching over 8 bases. CDR3 length: 14 amino acids. After removal of 4 bases from V and 1 base from J, the junction contained 2 bases not matched to a gene. Germline V lookup: CDR1 LNHDA, CDR2 SQIVND (reference sequence). The full variable domain, rest sourced from reference TRBV19 and TRBJ1-1, is DGGITQSPKYLFRKEGQNVTLSCEQNLNHDAMYWYRQDPGQGLRLIYYSQIVNDFQKGDIAEGYSVSREKKESFPLTVTSAQKNPTAFYLCASSRDRTNTEAFFGQGTRLTVV.

J is TRBJ2-1 and V is TRBV7-9; D gene ambiguous. V was pared by 1 base and J by 9 bases, with 10 bases between. The CDR3 extends over 13 amino acids. Germline CDR1 is SEHNR and CDR2 is FQNEAQ (reference sequence). CDR3 bases: TGTGCCAGCAGCTTAGGTACGCTAGGTGAGCAGTTCTTC. This codes for CASSLGTLGEQFF.

This clone has more than one count but fewer than ten. The chain couples TRBV6-4 to TRBJ1-1; no definite D call. The CDR3 extends over 13 amino acids. Germline loops: CDR1 MRHNA, CDR2 SNTAGT. The V and J ends lost 6 bases and 5 bases respectively, with 13 bases between them. CDR3 nucleotide sequence: TGTGCCAGCAGCGCCGCCCGGGGTACTGAAGCTTTCTTT. Residues: CASSAARGTEAFF.